This TCR beta chain emerged from a study of blood T cell repertoires in COVID-19. The overall study: COVID-19 samples from acute and convalescent phases originated in the United States, Italy and Spain. The cDNA or gDNA used as material had been derived from T cells, B-cell-depleted T cells, or PBMCs.

The germline V and J ends were trimmed by 5 bases and 7 bases, with 9 bases remaining between them. This CDR3 has 13 amino acids. Germline V gene sequence: CDR1 MNHEY, CDR2 SMNVEV (reference sequence). Methods used by the authors: Cell counts per sample came from amplifying reference gene primers. The protocol was immunoSEQ multiplex PCR, while the TCRdb copy is restricted to in-frame clones and leaves out a portion. V and J calls and clone size come straight from that table; D and trimming were deduced from the DNA. The sample shows about 160,000 clones, roughly 85% of them seen only once. The material sequenced was peripheral blood. The chain recombines TRBV27 with TRBJ1-6; D possibly corresponds to TRBD1 (5 bases). The sequence was collected from a man aged 35 to 55 with acute or convalescent COVID-19. The CDR3 sequence is CASSLRQNSPLHF. CDR3 bases: TGTGCCAGCAGTCTGCGACAGAATTCACCCCTCCACTTT.